A single T cell receptor beta chain is shown here with its context. The antigen is not known. General study findings and limits: Tumor memory CD4+ T cell TCR gene usage was found to cluster with blood and lymph node memory CD4+ cells and with lymph node naive CD4+ cells.

Constant-region reverse primers amplified full-length variable regions, followed by semi-nested Nested Universal Primer A PCR. TCRdb re-called the 5' RACE reads with MiXCR, one entry per CDR3 protein. The sample comprises about 61,000 distinct CDR3 sequences, approximately 29% of which are singletons, and about 2.5% rests with the top ten. Naive CD4+ T cells were purified with Tregs depleted by CD25. The germline V gene encodes CDR1 SGHNT and CDR2 YYREEE (reference sequence). The CDR3 contains 16 residues. Trimming pared 0 bases from V and 6 bases from J, leaving 18 bases between. The sequence derives from a female donor with breast cancer. The material sequenced was tumor-infiltrating naive CD4+ T cells sorted from the breast tumor. The subset is: naive CD4+ T cells, CD4+CD45RA+CD25-. The chain combines TRBV5-4 with TRBJ1-1, with D possibly TRBD1 on 5 matching bases. The CDR3: CASSLDLGAKLSEAFF. The CDR3 DNA reads TGTGCCAGCAGCTTGGACCTAGGGGCGAAGCTGTCTGAAGCTTTCTTT.